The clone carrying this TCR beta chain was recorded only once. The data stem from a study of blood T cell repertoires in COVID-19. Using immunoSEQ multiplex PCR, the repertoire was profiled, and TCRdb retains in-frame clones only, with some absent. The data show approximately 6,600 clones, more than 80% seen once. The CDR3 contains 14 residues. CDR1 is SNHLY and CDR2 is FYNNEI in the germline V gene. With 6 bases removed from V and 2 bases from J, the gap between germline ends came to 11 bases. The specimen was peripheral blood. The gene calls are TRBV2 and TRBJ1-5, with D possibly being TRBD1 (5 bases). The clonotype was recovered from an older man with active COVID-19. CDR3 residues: CASSQGLGNQPQHF. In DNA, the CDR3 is TGTGCCAGCAGCCAGGGCTTGGGCAATCAGCCCCAGCATTTT.